This passage covers 4 T cell receptor beta chains from one sample sequenced in a study of blood T cell repertoires in COVID-19. Here immunoSEQ multiplex PCR was the method, and the copy in TCRdb shows in-frame clones only, minus some. The data hold about 100,000 clones, with 87% observed a single time. What was sequenced was peripheral blood. Receptors originate from a man aged 45 to 65 with active COVID-19.

A single count supports this clone. The chain joins TRBV4-2 to TRBJ1-4, with D possibly TRBD1 on 6 matching bases. Germline loops: CDR1 LGHNA, CDR2 YNFKEQ. The CDR3 contains 17 residues. V was pared by 1 base and J by 4 bases, with 16 bases between. The CDR3 spells CASSQAGEQGINEKLFF. The CDR3 bases are TGTGCCAGCAGCCAAGCCGGGGAACAGGGAATTAATGAAAAACTGTTTTTT.

The chain couples TRBV15 to TRBJ2-3, with 7 positions matching TRBD2. The CDR3 runs to 14 residues. The germline gives CDR1 LNHNV, CDR2 YYDKDF (reference sequence). V lost 7 bases and J lost 4; bases outside the gene matches: 8. The CDR3 region has the DNA TGTGCCACCACCACGGGGGGTTCGGCAGATACGCAGTATTTT. Translating gives CATTTGGSADTQYF.

This sequence joins TRBV6-2 or TRBV6-3 and TRBJ2-3; TRBD2 is a possible D gene (6 bases). The CDR3 has 15 amino acids. CDR1 and CDR2 from the germline V gene are MNHEY and SVGEGT. V lost 2 bases and J 1 base, leaving 10 bases between the germline ends. The CDR3, as DNA: TGTGCCAGCAGTTACGGGTGGGGGGGCACAGATACGCAGTATTTT. This encodes CASSYGWGGTDTQYF.

The chain employs TRBV29-1 and TRBJ2-3; 12 bases align to TRBD2. The germline CDR1 and CDR2 sequences are SQVTM and ANQGSEA. Trimming removed 6 bases from V and 1 base from J; junction bases left unmatched: 5. The CDR3 spans 15 residues. CDR3 sequence (DNA): TGCAGCGTATCCGGACTAGCGGGGCGCACAGATACGCAGTATTTT. Its protein is CSVSGLAGRTDTQYF.